The sequence of this TCR beta chain was determined in a study of shared clonotypes between healthy human individuals. Sequenced by immunoSEQ multiplex PCR; TCRdb stores in-frame clones only, minus some. Found here are approximately 2.5 million clones, approximately 92% of them singletons; the top ten hold roughly 0.14%. CDR1 and CDR2 from the germline V gene are GTSNPN and SVGIG (reference sequence). The CDR3 runs 14 residues. V gave up 4 bases and J gave up 5 bases, with 12 bases separating them. The chain joins TRBV30 to TRBJ1-6; D is unclear. This receptor was taken from a man younger than 35 in good health. Sequenced: naive CD4+ T cells sorted from blood. As for subset: CD45RA+ positively selected. CDR3 in amino acids: CAWIQESNNSPLHF. The CDR3 coding sequence is TGTGCCTGGATTCAGGAATCCAATAATTCACCCCTCCACTTT.